The 13 T cell receptor beta chains below come from one sample, sequenced in a study of blood T cell repertoires in COVID-19. TCRdb's table, derived via immunoSEQ multiplex PCR, lists solely in-frame clones and lacks some. The repertoire holds 130,000 to 150,000 clones, more than 75% seen once, with over 10% in the top ten. What was sequenced was peripheral blood. Every receptor here comes from a man aged 60 to 75 with active or convalescent COVID-19.

V gene TRBV28 combines with J gene TRBJ2-1; D may be TRBD1 (5 bases). Trimming removed 8 bases at V and 12 bases at J, with 20 bases between. CDR1 and CDR2 (germline): MDHEN, SYDVKM. This CDR3 region has 13 residues. CDR3 DNA: TGTGCCAGCGGGGCCAGCCGGGCCTTAGGGCAGTTCTTC. Amino acid sequence: CASGASRALGQFF.

This sequence joins TRBV5-1 and TRBJ2-1; 8 bases map to TRBD2. Looked up from germline, CDR1 is SGHRS and CDR2 is YFSETQ. CDR3 size: 17 residues. The V segment lost 3 bases and the J segment 8 bases; nucleotides outside the gene matches: 16. CDR3 in DNA: TGCGCCAGCAGCTCCCGCTTGGTATCGGGAGGGCCCGATGAGCAGTTCTTC. This sequence encodes CASSSRLVSGGPDEQFF.

This sequence joins TRBV4-1 and TRBJ2-3, with 10 bases identical to TRBD2. This CDR3 has 15 amino acids. Germline assignment: CDR1 MGHRA and CDR2 YSYEKL. Trimming cost V 4 bases and J 1 base; bases outside gene matches: 2. CDR3 nucleotide sequence: TGCGCCAGCAGCCCTAGCGGGAGCGGCACAGATACGCAGTATTTT. Its protein is CASSPSGSGTDTQYF.

The chain joins TRBV27 to TRBJ2-7; TRBD1 agrees at 9 bases. CDR3 size: 15 residues. The junction had 11 bases not matched to a gene; V was cut back by 5 bases and J by 6 bases. Germline V gene lookup returns CDR1 MNHEY and CDR2 SMNVEV (reference sequence). The CDR3 DNA sequence: TGTGCCAGCAGTACCCCCCGGACAGGGGTCGCCGAGCAGTACTTC. Protein product: CASSTPRTGVAEQYF.

This chain links TRBV6-1 with TRBJ2-2; 8 nucleotides line up with TRBD2. CDR1 and CDR2 (germline): MNHNS, SASEGT. V dropped 3 bases and J dropped 0; count of bases not matched to a gene: 3. The length of the CDR3 is 16 residues. CDR3 protein: CASSDVAGTNTGELFF. In DNA, the CDR3 is TGTGCCAGCAGTGACGTAGCGGGAACGAACACCGGGGAGCTGTTTTTT.

V usage is TRBV5-3 and J usage is TRBJ2-7; TRBD2 matches at 7 bases. TRBV5-3 is recorded as an ORF, its role being uncertain. Unmatched junction bases numbered 4, after V lost 2 bases and J lost 2 bases. There are 14 residues in the CDR3. DNA for the CDR3: TGTGCCAGAAGCTTCTCTAGCGGAACCTACGAGCAGTACTTC. Its translation is CARSFSSGTYEQYF.

CDR3 region: CASSPEGGTPRPQHF. Here the CDR3 DNA reads TGTGCCAGCTCACCTGAAGGGGGCACACCACGGCCCCAGCATTTT. The rearrangement uses TRBV18 and TRBJ1-5, with 7 bases that match TRBD1. This CDR3 region has 15 residues. Germline V gives CDR1 KGHSH, CDR2 LQKENI. J was trimmed by 9 bases and V by 3 bases; bases with no gene match: 11.

The genes are TRBV6-5 and TRBJ2-2, with D hard to call. Per germline, CDR1 MNHEY and CDR2 SVGAGI. CDR3 length: 15 residues. V dropped 2 bases and J dropped 0 bases, with 7 bases sitting between them. In DNA form, the CDR3 reads TGTGCCAGCAGTTACGAGCCCACGAACACCGGGGAGCTGTTTTTT. This sequence encodes CASSYEPTNTGELFF.

The rearrangement uses TRBV7-9 and TRBJ2-7; a possible D gene is TRBD1 (5 bases). V was shortened by 6 bases and J by 0 bases, with 12 bases between the two germline ends. Germline V gene data show CDR1 as SEHNR and CDR2 as FQNEAQ (reference sequence). The CDR3 has 14 amino acids. The DNA for the CDR3 is TGTGCCAGCAGTTCGACAGCCCCCTCCTACGAGCAGTACTTC. It translates to CASSSTAPSYEQYF. The full variable domain, its missing parts supplied by reference TRBV7-9 and TRBJ2-7, is DTGVSQNPRHKITKRGQNVTFRCDPISEHNRLYWYRQTLGQGPEFLTYFQNEAQLEKSRLLSDRFSAERPKGSFSTLEIQRTEQGDSAMYLCASSSTAPSYEQYFGPGTRLTVT.

The chain combines TRBV5-1 with TRBJ2-7; 8 bases fit TRBD1. The CDR3 is 13 amino acids. Germline values: CDR1 SGHRS, CDR2 YFSETQ. The V gene end was trimmed by 4 bases and the J gene end by 2 bases; junction bases not matched to a gene: 2. This CDR3 is CASSTDRAYEQYF. The CDR3 bases are TGCGCCAGCAGCACGGACAGGGCCTACGAGCAGTACTTC.

The chain combines TRBV29-1 with TRBJ2-1; 12 bases line up with TRBD2. The CDR3 length is 15 residues. The ends lost 5 bases at V and 2 bases at J; junction bases unmatched: 4. Germline loops: CDR1 SQVTM, CDR2 ANQGSEA. This CDR3 reads CSVYGLAGPYNEQFF. CDR3 sequence (DNA): TGCAGCGTTTACGGACTAGCGGGACCCTACAATGAGCAGTTCTTC.

This clone was detected many times. J is TRBJ2-7 and V is TRBV6-6; weak D call: TRBD2 (6 bases). The V end was cut by 6 bases, the J end by 5 bases, with 17 bases between. The germline gives CDR1 MNHNY, CDR2 SVGAGI (reference sequence). The CDR3 is 14 residues long. CDR3 nucleotides: TGTGCCAGCAGCCTCCGCTGGGGGGAGAACGAGCAGTACTTC. Amino acids: CASSLRWGENEQYF.

The chain is built from TRBV18 and TRBJ2-5; D ambiguous. V was shortened by 0 bases and J by 6 bases, with 5 bases between the two germline ends. Germline V gene data show CDR1 as KGHSH and CDR2 as LQKENI. The CDR3 is made up of 12 amino acids. The CDR3 coding sequence is TGTGCCAGCTCACCACCGGAGAAGACCCAGTACTTC. It specifies CASSPPEKTQYF.